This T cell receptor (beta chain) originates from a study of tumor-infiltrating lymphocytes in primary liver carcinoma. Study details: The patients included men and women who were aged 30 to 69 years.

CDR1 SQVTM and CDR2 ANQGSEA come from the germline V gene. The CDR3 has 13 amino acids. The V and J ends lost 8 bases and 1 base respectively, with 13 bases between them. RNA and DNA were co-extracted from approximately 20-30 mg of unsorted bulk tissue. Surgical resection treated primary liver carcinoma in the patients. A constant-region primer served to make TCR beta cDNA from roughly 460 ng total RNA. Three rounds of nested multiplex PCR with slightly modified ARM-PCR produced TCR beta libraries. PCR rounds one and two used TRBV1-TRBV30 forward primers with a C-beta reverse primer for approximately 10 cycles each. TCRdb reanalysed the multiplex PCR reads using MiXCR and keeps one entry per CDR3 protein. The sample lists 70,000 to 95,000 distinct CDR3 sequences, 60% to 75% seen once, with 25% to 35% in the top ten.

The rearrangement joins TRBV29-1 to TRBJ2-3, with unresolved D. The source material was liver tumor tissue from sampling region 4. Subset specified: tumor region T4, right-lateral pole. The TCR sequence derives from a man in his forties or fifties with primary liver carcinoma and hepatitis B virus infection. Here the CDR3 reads CSLNTVGTDTQYF. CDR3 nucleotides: TGCAGCCTCAACACGGTAGGCACAGATACGCAGTATTTT.